This entry lists 20 T cell receptor beta chains sequenced from one sample in a study of blood T cell repertoires in COVID-19. The data were produced by immunoSEQ multiplex PCR, yet TCRdb's version contains in-frame clones alone and is incomplete. The sample carries roughly 130,000 clones, 70% to 85% recorded once. Sequencing was performed on PBMCs or T cells enriched from blood (not recorded which). The receptors were sampled from a man aged 50 or older who had recovered from COVID-19.

The V call is TRBV28, the J call TRBJ1-1; TRBD1 matches at 9 bases. V gave up 5 bases and J gave up 4 bases; unmatched junction bases: 8. Per the germline V gene, CDR1 is MDHEN and CDR2 is SYDVKM. The CDR3 is 15 residues long. The CDR3 here is CASSPPGQGFTEAFF. The CDR3 DNA reads as TGTGCCAGCAGTCCCCCCGGACAGGGGTTCACTGAAGCTTTCTTT.

This chain links TRBV6-5 with TRBJ2-2, with D perhaps TRBD1 (6 bases). The CDR3 sequence is 14 residues long. Deletions cut 3 bases from V and 6 bases from J, with 11 bases between. From germline, CDR1 is MNHEY and CDR2 SVGAGI. The CDR3 bases are TGTGCCAGCAGTTATGACAGGAGAGCCGGGGAGCTGTTTTTT. This gives the protein CASSYDRRAGELFF.

The V and J genes are TRBV10-2 and TRBJ1-2, with a possible D match to TRBD1 (6 bases). The germline V and J ends were trimmed by 3 bases and 6 bases, with 14 bases remaining between them. Germline loops: CDR1 WSHSY, CDR2 SAAADI. The CDR3 totals 14 residues. DNA for the CDR3: TGCGCCAGCAGTGAAACTACAGGGCAGAATGGCTACACCTTC. Its translation is CASSETTGQNGYTF.

CDR3 nucleotide sequence: TGTGCCAGCAGCTTAGCCCCGGTGGAGGGGAGGGGGGCCCAGCATTTT. This encodes CASSLAPVEGRGAQHF. The gene calls are TRBV7-2 and TRBJ1-5, with D maybe TRBD1 (6 bases). Germline V gene sequence: CDR1 SGHTA, CDR2 FQGNSA. CDR3 length: 16 residues. V was trimmed by 0 bases and J by 11 bases, leaving 20 bases between them.

The V and J genes are TRBV7-2 and TRBJ2-3; TRBD2 matches at 11 bases. In germline, CDR1 is SGHTA, CDR2 FQGNSA. The ends lost 0 bases at V and 0 bases at J; junction bases unmatched: 8. The CDR3 is made up of 19 amino acids. CDR3 amino acids: CASSLAYPSGGRSTDTQYF. The CDR3 DNA reads TGTGCCAGCAGCTTAGCATATCCTAGCGGGGGGCGCAGCACAGATACGCAGTATTTT.

In this sample, this clone turned up a few times. A junction boundary mismatches the germline segment, possibly from a read error. J is TRBJ1-4 and V is TRBV7-3; 9 bases align to TRBD1. Germline-derived CDR1 and CDR2 are SGHTA and FQGTGA. The length of the CDR3 is 15 residues. The chain's CDR3 is CASSVTGGNGEKLFF. Here the CDR3 DNA reads TGTGCCAGCAGCGTAACAGGGGGCAACGGTGAAAAACTGTTTTTT. Drawing the rest from reference TRBV7-3 and TRBJ1-4, the complete variable domain is GAGVSQTPSNKVTEKGKYVELRCDPISGHTALYWYRQSLGQGPEFLIYFQGTGAADDSGLPNDRFFAVRPEGSVSTLKIQRTERGDSAVYLCASSVTGGNGEKLFFGSGTQLSVL.

This chain links TRBV20-1 with TRBJ2-1; 8 positions agree with TRBD1. Trimming cost V 3 bases and J 9 bases; bases outside gene matches: 13. This CDR3 has 15 residues. CDR1 is DFQATT, CDR2 SNEGSKA, per germline (reference sequence). CDR3 in DNA: TGCAGTGCTAGTAGCCCAGGGGGCGGGTATGCTGAGCAGTTCTTC. Protein product: CSASSPGGGYAEQFF.

This chain uses TRBV9 with TRBJ1-2; a weak D match, TRBD1 (6 bases). Germline values: CDR1 SGDLS, CDR2 YYNGEE. V lost 4 bases and J lost 10, with 20 bases in between. The CDR3 loop spans 14 amino acids. CDR3 coding DNA: TGTGCCAGCAGCTCCCAGAGGCAGGGGAGAGACTACACCTTC. Protein sequence: CASSSQRQGRDYTF.

The V call is TRBV28, the J call TRBJ1-3; 7 bases align to TRBD1. V gave up 6 bases and J gave up 0 bases; unmatched junction bases: 5. The germline V gene encodes CDR1 MDHEN and CDR2 SYDVKM. This CDR3 is built from 15 residues. The CDR3 loop reads CASRVGGYSGNTIYF. The DNA of the CDR3 is TGTGCCAGCAGGGTAGGGGGCTACTCTGGAAACACCATATATTTT.

The chain joins TRBV6-2 or TRBV6-3 to TRBJ1-5, with D possibly TRBD1 on 5 matching bases. CDR3 size: 16 residues. Between the trimmed V and J ends, which lost 1 base and 3 bases, there was a span of 13 bases. The germline gives CDR1 MNHEY, CDR2 SVGEGT. The CDR3 spells CASSYWQGSDNQPQHF. The CDR3 nucleotides are TGTGCCAGCAGTTACTGGCAGGGATCGGACAATCAGCCCCAGCATTTT.

The genes are TRBV3-1 (or the pseudogene TRBV3-2) and TRBJ2-5; TRBD2 matches at 10 bases. The germline V gene has CDR1 LGHDT and CDR2 YNNKEL (reference sequence). CDR3 length: 14 residues. Trimming cost V 1 base and J 12 bases; bases outside gene matches: 8. The CDR3 here is CASSQGDSGGPKYF. In nucleotides, the CDR3 is TGTGCCAGCAGCCAAGGGGATAGCGGGGGGCCTAAGTACTTC.

The V gene is TRBV4-1, the J gene TRBJ2-7; D uncertain. CDR3 length: 15 amino acids. CDR1 and CDR2 (germline): MGHRA, YSYEKL. Trimming cost V 1 base and J 4 bases, with 14 bases left between them. The CDR3 is CASSQAYSVRYEQYF. The CDR3 region has the DNA TGCGCCAGCAGCCAAGCGTATTCGGTGAGGTACGAGCAGTACTTC.

The rearrangement uses TRBV30 and TRBJ1-6; D might be TRBD1 (5 bases). Trimming left V 0 bases short and J 8 bases short, with 14 bases between. The germline V gene encodes CDR1 GTSNPN and CDR2 SVGIG (reference sequence). This CDR3 contains 15 residues. In nucleotides, the CDR3 is TGTGCCTGGAGTGTGCGACAGCAAAATGATTCACCCCTCCACTTT. This gives the protein CAWSVRQQNDSPLHF.

The chain carries TRBV5-1 and TRBJ1-2, with 7 positions matching TRBD1. This CDR3 has 15 residues. J was trimmed by 0 bases and V by 4 bases; bases with no gene match: 6. Looked up from germline, CDR1 is SGHRS and CDR2 is YFSETQ. The CDR3 loop reads CASSVGQATNYGYTF. The CDR3 DNA reads TGCGCCAGCAGCGTAGGACAGGCAACTAACTATGGCTACACCTTC.

This chain links TRBV7-9 with TRBJ2-5, with 9 bases that match TRBD1. The CDR3 contains 15 residues. Germline lookup yields CDR1 SEHNR and CDR2 FQNEAQ (reference sequence). The ends lost 2 bases at V and 5 bases at J; junction bases unmatched: 6. CDR3 coding DNA: TGTGCCAGCAGCTTACTTGGACAGGGGAGGGAGACCCAGTACTTC. Its protein product is CASSLLGQGRETQYF.

The chain employs TRBV7-9 and TRBJ2-4; 8 nucleotides line up with TRBD1. Per germline, CDR1 SEHNR and CDR2 FQNEAQ (reference sequence). The CDR3 spans 16 residues. The V and J ends lost 6 bases and 0 bases, in that order; junction bases with no gene match: 7. This CDR3 reads CASSLGQGLAKNIQYF. The CDR3 DNA sequence: TGTGCCAGCAGTCTTGGACAGGGCTTAGCCAAAAACATTCAGTACTTC. The full variable domain, in which reference TRBV7-9 and TRBJ2-4 provide the parts outside the CDR3, is DTGVSQNPRHKITKRGQNVTFRCDPISEHNRLYWYRQTLGQGPEFLTYFQNEAQLEKSRLLSDRFSAERPKGSFSTLEIQRTEQGDSAMYLCASSLGQGLAKNIQYFGAGTRLSVL.

This chain connects TRBV9 to TRBJ2-7, with D perhaps TRBD2 (5 bases). V was clipped by 2 bases and J by 2 bases, with 11 bases between them. Germline V gene sequence: CDR1 SGDLS, CDR2 YYNGEE. This CDR3 has 14 amino acids. The CDR3 DNA follows: TGTGCCAGCAGCGTTGGGGAGAGTACCTACGAGCAGTACTTC. Amino acid sequence: CASSVGESTYEQYF. Complete variable domain (other parts from reference TRBV9 and TRBJ2-7): DSGVTQTPKHLITATGQRVTLRCSPRSGDLSVYWYQQSLDQGLQFLIQYYNGEERAKGNILERFSAQQFPDLHSELNLSSLELGDSALYFCASSVGESTYEQYFGPGTRLTVT.

The rearrangement links TRBV5-1 to TRBJ1-5; D gene unclear. V was shortened by 3 bases and J by 6 bases, with 13 bases between the two germline ends. This CDR3 contains 14 residues. Per the germline V gene, CDR1 is SGHRS and CDR2 is YFSETQ. CDR3 amino acids: CASSSDIDGQPQHF. The CDR3 nucleotides read TGCGCCAGCAGCTCCGACATTGACGGTCAGCCCCAGCATTTT.

Only a few counts were recorded for this clone. The rearrangement uses TRBV6-5 and TRBJ1-6; 11 bases are shared with TRBD1. The germline gives CDR1 MNHEY, CDR2 SVGAGI. The CDR3 is 15 residues long. J lost 6 bases, V lost 6 bases, and 4 bases had no gene match. CDR3 nucleotides: TGTGCCAGCAGCCCCGGACAGGGGGCTAATTCACCCCTCCACTTT. It yields the protein CASSPGQGANSPLHF.

This clone showed up just once. J is TRBJ2-1 and V is TRBV29-1; D perhaps matches TRBD1 (7 bases). CDR1 is SQVTM and CDR2 is ANQGSEA in the germline V gene. The CDR3 is made up of 14 amino acids. Deletions cut 3 bases from V and 10 bases from J, with 19 bases between. The chain's CDR3 is CSVDSTGEVLEQFF. The CDR3 DNA reads TGCAGCGTTGATAGCACAGGGGAGGTATTAGAGCAGTTCTTC.